A selection of T cell receptor beta chains follows, all from one sample in a study of T cell responses to AZD1222 COVID-19 vaccine. Data came from immunoSEQ multiplex PCR; TCRdb stores just in-frame clones and leaves some out. The table lists about 150,000 clones, roughly nine tenths of them singletons, with approximately 17% in the top ten. The material was peripheral blood, obtained on day 0 of AZD1222 vaccination. Receptors originate from an adult in good health. The CDR3 runs from the conserved cysteine through the conserved F or W. The D gene is left open where the match is weak. Where a row states a size, it is once, few, many or the class of an expanded clone; other rows omit it.

CDR3nt	CDR3aa	d_gene	j_gene	v_gene	abundance
TGTGCCAGCAGCCCTTCCTTTACGGGCTATAATTCACCCCTCCACTTT	CASSPSFTGYNSPLHF	-	TRBJ1-6	TRBV6-4	-
TGTGCCAGCAGCGCCTCAGGGGCGGAGGGCTACACCTTC	CASSASGAEGYTF	-	TRBJ1-2	TRBV9	-
TGTGCCAGCAGGGACCCGGGGACAGTTTCAAGCTACACCTTC	CASRDPGTVSSYTF	TRBD1	TRBJ1-2	TRBV6-5	-
TGTGCCGCGACAGGGGGCGACTATGGCTACACCTTC	CAATGGDYGYTF	TRBD1	TRBJ1-2	TRBV7-9	once
TGTGCCAGCAGTCCCCGGTGGAATAGCAATCAGCCCCAGCATTTT	CASSPRWNSNQPQHF	-	TRBJ1-5	TRBV27	-
TGTGCCACCAGGGCGGGACAGGGAGGCGAGCAGTACTTC	CATRAGQGGEQYF	TRBD1	TRBJ2-7	TRBV24-1	-
TGTGCCAGCAGCTTAATTGGGAGCGGTACAGATACGCAGTATTTT	CASSLIGSGTDTQYF	-	TRBJ2-3	TRBV7-3	-
TGTGCCAGCAGCCTCGGGACTAGCGGTGACAATGAGCAGTTCTTC	CASSLGTSGDNEQFF	TRBD2	TRBJ2-1	TRBV3-1/TRBV3-2	-
TGTGCCAGCAGCTTCGGCAGAGATACCGGGGAGCTGTTTTTT	CASSFGRDTGELFF	-	TRBJ2-2	TRBV5-4	-
TGCGCCAGCAGCTTGCAGACGAACACTGAAGCTTTCTTT	CASSLQTNTEAFF	-	TRBJ1-1	TRBV5-1	-
TGCGCCAGCCTGGGCGACCCGACGACAGGGTTGAACACTGAAGCTTTCTTT	CASLGDPTTGLNTEAFF	TRBD1	TRBJ1-1	TRBV5-1	-
TGTGCCAGCAGCCAAGTAGGGCGGCTCGCCTATGAAAAACTGTTTTTT	CASSQVGRLAYEKLFF	-	TRBJ1-4	TRBV3-1/TRBV3-2	-
TGTGCCAGCAGTGACTCGAGGGAACTCTACAATGAGCAGTTCTTC	CASSDSRELYNEQFF	-	TRBJ2-1	TRBV6-5	once
TGTGCCAGCAGGTGGAGCTCCTACAATGAGCAGTTCTTC	CASRWSSYNEQFF	-	TRBJ2-1	TRBV3-1/TRBV3-2	-
TGTGCCAGCAAAACTCCGGGACAGGGGATATATGGCTACACCTTC	CASKTPGQGIYGYTF	TRBD1	TRBJ1-2	TRBV28	-
TGTGCCAGCTCACCACCGGGGGGGCGCGACACCGGGGAGCTGTTTTTT	CASSPPGGRDTGELFF	-	TRBJ2-2	TRBV18	-
TGTGCCTCACTGTATCGCTACAATGAGCAGTTCTTC	CASLYRYNEQFF	-	TRBJ2-1	TRBV30	-
TGTGCCAGCGGACAGACCGACTCTGGAAACACCATATATTTT	CASGQTDSGNTIYF	-	TRBJ1-3	TRBV28	-
TGTGCCAGCAGTTACTCGAGGGGGGCGGAATACGAGCAGTACTTC	CASSYSRGAEYEQYF	-	TRBJ2-7	TRBV6-5	-
TGTGCCAGCGGACGAACGCAGGGCTCTGGAAACACCATATATTTT	CASGRTQGSGNTIYF	-	TRBJ1-3	TRBV19	few
TGTGCCAGCAGCCGCCGGGGGGAGACCCAGTACTTC	CASSRRGETQYF	-	TRBJ2-5	TRBV7-9	-
TGTGCCAGCAGTTTAGGGACAGGGGGCTCGGTTAGCAATCAGCTCCAGCATTTT	CASSLGTGGSVSNQLQHF	TRBD1	TRBJ1-5	TRBV28	-
TGTGCCAGCTCACCCGGGGCCCACTCCTACAATGAGCAGTTCTTC	CASSPGAHSYNEQFF	-	TRBJ2-1	TRBV18	-
TGTGCCACCAGTGATTGGACAGGATCAGGGGAGCTGTTTTTT	CATSDWTGSGELFF	TRBD1	TRBJ2-2	TRBV24-1	-
TGTGCCAGCAGCTTACTCAACGGGGTAGCGGGAGGCGAGCAGTACTTC	CASSLLNGVAGGEQYF	TRBD2	TRBJ2-7	TRBV7-6	once
TGTGCCAGCAGTCCCGCAGGGACAGGGTCTGGAAACACCATATATTTT	CASSPAGTGSGNTIYF	TRBD1	TRBJ1-3	TRBV28	-
TGTGCTAGTGGTTTTGGGAACACTGAAGCTTTCTTT	CASGFGNTEAFF	-	TRBJ1-1	TRBV12-5	-
TGCGCCAGCAGCTTGGTGGTTGCAGGCGGCACTGAAGCTTTCTTT	CASSLVVAGGTEAFF	-	TRBJ1-1	TRBV5-1	-
TGTGCCACCAGCAGCCCAGGGGTTAACACTGAAGCTTTCTTT	CATSSPGVNTEAFF	-	TRBJ1-1	TRBV15	-
TGTGCCAGCAGTTTATCTCGTGGAAACACCATATATTTT	CASSLSRGNTIYF	-	TRBJ1-3	TRBV27	-
TGTGCCAGCAGCTTAGGGACGGGAAGCTCCTACGAGCAGTACTTC	CASSLGTGSSYEQYF	-	TRBJ2-7	TRBV11-1	-
TGCGCCAGCAGCTGGGACAGGGACTATGGCTACACCTTC	CASSWDRDYGYTF	TRBD1	TRBJ1-2	TRBV5-1	-
TGTGCCAGCAGTCCCCCCGGGCCGGGAGCTTTCTTT	CASSPPGPGAFF	-	TRBJ1-1	TRBV28	-
TGTGCCGGGGGGGAGAGCTCCTACGAGCAGTACTTC	CAGGESSYEQYF	TRBD2	TRBJ2-7	TRBV30	-
TGTGCCAGCAGCGAGGACAGGGAATTAAGGGACTATGGCTACACCTTC	CASSEDRELRDYGYTF	TRBD1	TRBJ1-2	TRBV9	-
TGTGCCAGTACCCAAATCCAGGGGACAGGGCAAGGAAATGAGCAGTTCTTC	CASTQIQGTGQGNEQFF	TRBD1	TRBJ2-1	TRBV19	-
TGTGCCAGCAGCGTAGGAGAACGCAGGGATTATGGCTACACCTTC	CASSVGERRDYGYTF	-	TRBJ1-2	TRBV9	-
TGTGCCAGCAGCAGGGGAGGAGAGACCCAGTACTTC	CASSRGGETQYF	-	TRBJ2-5	TRBV9	-
TGCGCCAGCAGCCCCCAAGGGGGACTAGCGGGAGTGGTAACAGATACGCAGTATTTT	CASSPQGGLAGVVTDTQYF	TRBD2	TRBJ2-3	TRBV5-1	-